Shown below are 25 T cell receptor beta chains from a single sample sequenced in a study of Graves' ophthalmopathy and Graves' hyperthyroidism. RNA transcripts served as template for amplifying TCR beta CDR3 sequences. RT-PCR with HTBI primers came first, then second-round multiplex PCR. TCRdb reprocessed the multiplex PCR reads with MiXCR, giving one entry per CDR3 protein. The sample has hundreds of thousands of distinct CDR3 sequences, roughly 15% seen once. The source material was peripheral blood. The receptors come from a woman aged 18 to 35 with stable Graves' hyperthyroidism.

This clonotype showed up many times. The rearrangement joins TRBV2 to TRBJ1-5; the D is unclear. The CDR3 has 13 residues. Germline V gene sequence: CDR1 SNHLY, CDR2 FYNNEI. Deletions cut 8 bases from V and 2 bases from J, with 10 bases between. DNA for the CDR3: TGTGCCAGCCGCCACCGGGGCAATCAGCCCCAGCATTTT. Its translation: CASRHRGNQPQHF.

J is TRBJ2-2 and V is TRBV11-2, with a possible D match to TRBD2 (5 bases). V was shortened by 4 bases and J by 4 bases, with 13 bases between the two germline ends. Looked up from germline, CDR1 is SGHAT and CDR2 is FQNNGV. The CDR3 has 15 amino acids. This CDR3 is CASSSHWRATGELFF. CDR3 DNA: TGTGCCAGCAGCTCCCACTGGCGGGCCACCGGGGAGCTGTTTTTT.

This clonotype occurred many times. The rearrangement uses TRBV6-1 and TRBJ1-2, with a possible D match to TRBD1 (5 bases). Germline assignment: CDR1 MNHNS and CDR2 SASEGT. The CDR3 sequence is 15 residues long. V gave up 5 bases and J gave up 5 bases, with 18 bases separating them. CDR3: CASSISRVSVYGYTF. DNA of the CDR3: TGTGCCAGCAGTATTTCCAGGGTTTCCGTTTATGGCTACACCTTC.

This clonotype occurred many times. The chain carries TRBV9 and TRBJ2-2; D call uncertain. Looked up from germline, CDR1 is SGDLS and CDR2 is YYNGEE. The CDR3 length is 15 residues. V was clipped by 0 bases and J by 6 bases, with 12 bases between them. The CDR3 sequence is CASSVEAYVAGELFF. CDR3 DNA: TGTGCCAGCAGCGTAGAGGCGTATGTGGCCGGGGAGCTGTTTTTT.

The chain joins TRBV6-4 to TRBJ2-2; 14 positions match TRBD2. The germline V gene has CDR1 MRHNA and CDR2 SNTAGT. The V and J ends lost 6 bases and 1 base, in that order; junction bases with no gene match: 7. This CDR3 region has 18 residues. The CDR3 nucleotides read TGTGCCAGCAGATCGACTAGCGGGAGGGGAAAGAACACCGGGGAGCTGTTTTTT. Its translation: CASRSTSGRGKNTGELFF.

This clonotype was observed many times. The chain carries TRBV12-3 or TRBV12-4 and TRBJ1-2; perhaps TRBD1 as D (6 bases). There are 17 residues in the CDR3. V lost 5 bases and J 1 base, leaving 20 bases between the germline ends. The CDR3 spells CASSLDSSTEINYGYTF. In DNA form, the CDR3 reads TGTGCCAGCAGTCTGGACAGTTCGACCGAGATTAACTATGGCTACACCTTC.

The V gene is TRBV28, the J gene TRBJ1-2, with 9 bases lining up with TRBD1. The CDR3 spans 13 residues. V dropped 6 bases and J dropped 8; count of bases not matched to a gene: 7. CDR1 is MDHEN, CDR2 SYDVKM, per germline. CDR3 sequence: CASRRPTGGGYTF. Here the CDR3 DNA reads TGTGCCAGCAGACGACCGACAGGGGGAGGCTACACCTTC.

This clonotype was detected many times. The chain couples TRBV20-1 to TRBJ2-7; the D is unclear. Germline assignment: CDR1 DFQATT and CDR2 SNEGSKA (reference sequence). The CDR3 consists of 15 residues. V was shortened by 1 base and J by 2 bases, with 15 bases between the two germline ends. CDR3 nucleotides: TGCAGTGCTAGAGTACCAGCCTATACTCCCTACGAGCAGTACTTC. Its translation: CSARVPAYTPYEQYF.

This clonotype has at least ten counts. The V gene is TRBV5-1, the J gene TRBJ2-7; TRBD2 might be the D (5 bases). The CDR3 spans 15 residues. The germline V and J ends were trimmed by 0 bases and 4 bases, with 14 bases remaining between them. The V gene's germline CDR1 is SGHRS and CDR2 YFSETQ. CDR3 protein: CASSLEPGRGYEQYF. The CDR3, as DNA: TGCGCCAGCAGCTTGGAACCGGGTCGGGGTTACGAGCAGTACTTC.

This clonotype was recorded at least ten times. The chain combines TRBV12-3 or TRBV12-4 with TRBJ2-7; perhaps TRBD2 as D (5 bases). V lost 6 bases and J lost 7, with 25 bases in between. This CDR3 region has 16 residues. The CDR3 loop is CASSRAGLPPLGEQYF. The DNA of the CDR3 is TGTGCCAGCAGCCGGGCGGGCCTTCCCCCGCTGGGAGAGCAGTACTTC.

A word on this clonotype: The CDR3 carries no conserved terminal phenylalanine or tryptophan, so it likely arises from a read error. The chain links TRBV12-3 or TRBV12-4 to TRBJ1-1; 9 bases fit TRBD1. The V and J ends lost 6 bases and 4 bases, in that order; junction bases with no gene match: 6. The CDR3 contains 14 residues. The CDR3 DNA is TGTGCCAGCAGACGGACAGGGGTGGCCACTGAAGCTTTCTAT. Translation gives CASRRTGVATEAFY.

This clonotype was counted ten times or more. V and J are TRBV7-2 and TRBJ2-7; D is ambiguous. CDR1 is SGHTA, CDR2 FQGNSA, per germline. Trimming stripped 4 bases from V and 1 base from J, with 8 bases between. The CDR3 totals 13 residues. CDR3 loop: CASSWGLSYEQYF. The CDR3 nucleotides are TGTGCCAGCAGCTGGGGTTTGTCCTACGAGCAGTACTTC.

This clonotype was seen only a few times. The rearrangement joins TRBV4-1 to TRBJ2-6; D might be TRBD1 (5 bases). This CDR3 comprises 14 residues. V was pared by 8 bases and J by 8 bases, with 16 bases between. Germline V gene data show CDR1 as MGHRA and CDR2 as YSYEKL. CDR3 in DNA: TGCGCCAGCTGCGCCCAACAGGAGACCAACGTCCTGACTTTC. Protein sequence: CASCAQQETNVLTF.

In its sample, this clonotype was seen many times. The chain has TRBV12-3 or TRBV12-4 and TRBJ1-2; TRBD1 agrees at 8 bases. The CDR3 consists of 14 residues. After removal of 4 bases from V and 4 bases from J, the junction contained 5 bases not matched to a gene. The CDR3 DNA sequence: TGTGCCAGCAGTTATCAGGGGGCGGGCTATGGCTACACCTTC. This codes for CASSYQGAGYGYTF.

There are a few counts of this clonotype. This could be a read error, since a much larger clone is one nucleotide away. The chain has TRBV5-5 and TRBJ1-1; D not certain. Germline V gene lookup returns CDR1 SGHKS and CDR2 YYEKEE (reference sequence). The CDR3 is made up of 13 amino acids. CDR3 bases: TGTGCCAGCAGCTCCCGACAAAACACTGAAGCTGTCTTT. Amino acids: CASSSRQNTEAVF.

This clonotype was observed a handful of times. The V call is TRBV19, the J call TRBJ1-5; D uncertain. This CDR3 is built from 13 residues. In germline, CDR1 is LNHDA, CDR2 SQIVND (reference sequence). V was cut by 4 bases and J by 3 bases, with 7 bases left in between. CDR3 nucleotide sequence: TGTGCCAGTAGTAAGCCAGCCAATCAGCCCCAGCATTTT. This gives the protein CASSKPANQPQHF.

In this sample, this clonotype turned up many times. The gene calls are TRBV2 and TRBJ1-1; D not certain. The V gene's germline CDR1 is SNHLY and CDR2 FYNNEI. The ends were cut back, 3 bases at V and 11 bases at J, with 13 bases in the middle. CDR3 size: 12 residues. CDR3 amino acids: CASSDRFGRAFF. The CDR3 DNA is TGTGCCAGCAGTGACCGATTCGGGCGGGCTTTCTTT.

The sample holds many counts of this clonotype. The chain combines TRBV13 with TRBJ2-7, with D possibly being TRBD2 (6 bases). The CDR3 extends over 15 amino acids. Germline V gene data show CDR1 as PRHDT and CDR2 as FYEKMQ (reference sequence). V was shortened by 2 bases and J by 0 bases, with 11 bases between the two germline ends. The CDR3, as DNA: TGTGCCAGCAGCTTACTCCGGGGGAGCTCCTACGAGCAGTACTTC. Translated: CASSLLRGSSYEQYF. Complete variable domain (other parts from reference TRBV13 and TRBJ2-7): AAGVIQSPRHLIKEKRETATLKCYPIPRHDTVYWYQQGPGQDPQFLISFYEKMQSDKGSIPDRFSAQQFSDYHSELNMSSLELGDSALYFCASSLLRGSSYEQYFGPGTRLTVT.

This clonotype occurred many times. The chain employs TRBV6-5 and TRBJ1-1, with TRBD1 matching 9 bases. Germline CDR1 reads MNHEY; CDR2 reads SVGAGI. The CDR3 runs 13 residues. V shed 6 bases, J shed 12 bases, and the junction held 11 bases outside the gene matches. CDR3 sequence (DNA): TGTGCCAGCAGACACCCGGACAGGGGTATGACTTTCTTT. This encodes CASRHPDRGMTFF.

The chain is built from TRBV12-3 or TRBV12-4 and TRBJ1-6, with D possibly TRBD1 on 6 matching bases. The V and J ends lost 7 bases and 8 bases respectively, with 12 bases between them. The CDR3 totals 13 residues. For the CDR3, the DNA is TGTGCCAGCACCCGGACAGAGTATTCACCCCTCCACTTT. Its translation is CASTRTEYSPLHF.

This clonotype was observed at least ten times. The rearrangement uses TRBV11-2 and TRBJ2-2, with D hard to call. V dropped 1 base and J dropped 4 bases, with 7 bases sitting between them. Germline V CDR1 and CDR2: SGHAT, FQNNGV. The CDR3 covers 14 residues. CDR3 amino acids: CASSLVILTGELFF. The DNA for the CDR3 is TGTGCCAGCAGCTTAGTTATACTCACCGGGGAGCTGTTTTTT.

The CDR3 spells CASSPGAGQETQYF. In nucleotides, the CDR3 is TGTGCCAGCTCACCGGGAGCGGGGCAAGAGACCCAGTACTTC. V usage is TRBV18 and J usage is TRBJ2-5; 7 positions agree with TRBD2. The V segment lost 3 bases and the J segment 2 bases; nucleotides outside the gene matches: 3. This CDR3 has 14 residues. The germline V gene encodes CDR1 KGHSH and CDR2 LQKENI.

The CDR3 spells CASSFSGLYYEQYF. In nucleotides, the CDR3 is TGTGCCAGCAGTTTCTCGGGACTTTACTACGAGCAGTACTTC. This chain uses TRBV6-2 or TRBV6-3 with TRBJ2-7; D is possibly TRBD2 (6 bases). Trimming took off 4 bases at V and 3 bases at J, with 13 bases between the two ends. Per the germline V gene, CDR1 is MNHEY and CDR2 is SVGEGT. The CDR3 extends over 14 amino acids.

CDR3 sequence (DNA): TGTGCCAGCAGCCAAGATGTTGAGGGACAGCCCCAGCATTTT. As protein: CASSQDVEGQPQHF. The chain links TRBV4-2 to TRBJ1-5; D unresolved. The V gene's germline CDR1 is LGHNA and CDR2 YNFKEQ. V was cut by 0 bases and J by 7 bases, with 10 bases left in between. The CDR3 totals 14 residues.

The chain couples TRBV7-9 to TRBJ1-1; D remains unclear. The CDR3 runs to 14 residues. Germline V CDR1 and CDR2: SEHNR, FQNEAQ (reference sequence). V was shortened by 5 bases and J by 2 bases, with 12 bases between the two germline ends. The CDR3 reads CASSLIVANTEAFF. In DNA form, the CDR3 reads TGTGCCAGCAGCCTAATAGTGGCCAACACTGAAGCTTTCTTT.